A selection of T cell receptor beta chains follows, all from one sample in a study of blood T cell repertoires in COVID-19. Produced via immunoSEQ multiplex PCR; TCRdb's table is partial and in-frame only. The sample shows approximately 77,000 clones, 75% to 90% of them seen only once. The sample consisted of peripheral blood. These receptors were taken from a man aged 25-45 years with acute or convalescent COVID-19. CDR3s include the opening cysteine and the closing phenylalanine or tryptophan. D genes are given only for firm matches. Rows give clone size only sometimes, using once, few, many, or a class for an expanded clone.

clone_size: .; j_call: TRBJ1-4; d_call: .; v_call: TRBV5-1; cdr3_length: 14; cdr3_aa: CASSPGEDYEKLFF; cdr3_nt: TGCGCCAGCAGCCCCGGGGAGGACTATGAAAAACTGTTTTTT
clone_size: .; j_call: TRBJ2-3; d_call: TRBD2; v_call: TRBV3-1/TRBV3-2; cdr3_length: 17; cdr3_aa: CASSKASGTVSADTQYF; cdr3_nt: TGTGCCAGCAGCAAGGCTAGCGGGACGGTTAGCGCAGATACGCAGTATTTT
clone_size: few; j_call: TRBJ2-7; d_call: TRBD2; v_call: TRBV3-1/TRBV3-2; cdr3_length: 14; cdr3_aa: CASRPTSGSGEQYF; cdr3_nt: TGTGCCAGCCGACCGACTAGCGGGTCGGGCGAGCAGTACTTC
clone_size: .; j_call: TRBJ1-2; d_call: .; v_call: TRBV5-6; cdr3_length: 14; cdr3_aa: CASSLTQSDYGYTF; cdr3_nt: TGTGCCAGCAGCTTGACACAGTCTGATTATGGCTACACCTTC
clone_size: .; j_call: TRBJ2-3; d_call: TRBD1; v_call: TRBV6-5; cdr3_length: 15; cdr3_aa: CASSGQGASTDTQYF; cdr3_nt: TGTGCCAGCAGCGGACAGGGGGCTTCCACAGATACGCAGTATTTT
clone_size: .; j_call: TRBJ2-1; d_call: TRBD1; v_call: TRBV12-3/TRBV12-4; cdr3_length: 11; cdr3_aa: CASSTGTGWFF; cdr3_nt: TGTGCCAGCAGTACCGGGACAGGGTGGTTCTTC
clone_size: .; j_call: TRBJ2-1; d_call: TRBD2; v_call: TRBV24-1; cdr3_length: 15; cdr3_aa: CATSDPGLSNNEQFF; cdr3_nt: TGTGCCACCAGTGATCCGGGACTATCCAACAATGAGCAGTTCTTC
clone_size: .; j_call: TRBJ1-2; d_call: .; v_call: TRBV28; cdr3_length: 14; cdr3_aa: CASSLLRGSNGYTF; cdr3_nt: TGTGCCAGCAGTTTATTACGGGGGAGCAATGGCTACACCTTC
clone_size: .; j_call: TRBJ1-3; d_call: TRBD1; v_call: TRBV19; cdr3_length: 12; cdr3_aa: CATGTAGNTIYF; cdr3_nt: TGTGCCACCGGGACAGCGGGAAACACCATATATTTT
clone_size: few; j_call: TRBJ1-2; d_call: .; v_call: TRBV6-1; cdr3_length: 12; cdr3_aa: CASSDRDYGYTF; cdr3_nt: TGTGCCAGCAGTGACAGGGACTATGGCTACACCTTC
clone_size: .; j_call: TRBJ2-3; d_call: TRBD2; v_call: TRBV12-5; cdr3_length: 17; cdr3_aa: CASGLVTGTSGTDTQYF; cdr3_nt: TGTGCTAGTGGTTTGGTCACCGGGACTAGCGGCACAGATACGCAGTATTTT
clone_size: .; j_call: TRBJ1-2; d_call: .; v_call: TRBV6-5; cdr3_length: 13; cdr3_aa: CASSYSIEYGYTF; cdr3_nt: TGTGCCAGCAGTTACTCGATAGAGTATGGCTACACCTTC
clone_size: .; j_call: TRBJ2-2; d_call: TRBD2; v_call: TRBV5-4; cdr3_length: 16; cdr3_aa: CASSLAGLARRGELFF; cdr3_nt: TGTGCCAGCAGCTTGGCGGGACTAGCGAGGAGGGGGGAGCTGTTTTTT
clone_size: .; j_call: TRBJ2-1; d_call: .; v_call: TRBV6-1; cdr3_length: 14; cdr3_aa: CASSEHRSFDEQFF; cdr3_nt: TGTGCCAGCAGTGAACATAGATCTTTCGATGAGCAGTTCTTC
clone_size: .; j_call: TRBJ1-3; d_call: .; v_call: TRBV19; cdr3_length: 17; cdr3_aa: CASSLDRPTFSGNTIYF; cdr3_nt: TGTGCCAGTAGTCTCGACAGGCCCACCTTCTCTGGAAACACCATATATTTT
clone_size: .; j_call: TRBJ2-2; d_call: .; v_call: TRBV19; cdr3_length: 14; cdr3_aa: CASRVTANTGELFF; cdr3_nt: TGTGCCAGTAGAGTGACAGCGAACACCGGGGAGCTGTTTTTT
clone_size: .; j_call: TRBJ2-3; d_call: TRBD1; v_call: TRBV10-3; cdr3_length: 18; cdr3_aa: CAISETRDRGLVTDTQYF; cdr3_nt: TGTGCCATCAGTGAAACCCGGGACAGGGGGCTAGTCACAGATACGCAGTATTTT
clone_size: .; j_call: TRBJ2-1; d_call: .; v_call: TRBV19; cdr3_length: 15; cdr3_aa: CASSPSASSYNEQFF; cdr3_nt: TGTGCCAGTAGTCCATCCGCGAGCTCCTACAATGAGCAGTTCTTC
clone_size: .; j_call: TRBJ2-2; d_call: TRBD2; v_call: TRBV19; cdr3_length: 15; cdr3_aa: CASSLAGVLAGELFF; cdr3_nt: TGTGCCAGTTCTCTAGCGGGAGTTTTAGCCGGGGAGCTGTTTTTT
clone_size: .; j_call: TRBJ1-1; d_call: .; v_call: TRBV5-4; cdr3_length: 14; cdr3_aa: CASSTNFAGTEAFF; cdr3_nt: TGTGCCAGCAGCACGAATTTTGCGGGTACTGAAGCTTTCTTT
clone_size: .; j_call: TRBJ1-2; d_call: TRBD1; v_call: TRBV12-3/TRBV12-4; cdr3_length: 13; cdr3_aa: CASRDDRVHGYTF; cdr3_nt: TGTGCCAGCCGAGACGACAGGGTCCACGGCTACACCTTC
clone_size: .; j_call: TRBJ1-4; d_call: .; v_call: TRBV5-4; cdr3_length: 16; cdr3_aa: CASSLQTGAANEKLFF; cdr3_nt: TGTGCCAGCAGCTTGCAAACAGGTGCCGCAAATGAAAAACTGTTTTTT
clone_size: .; j_call: TRBJ1-2; d_call: .; v_call: TRBV14; cdr3_length: 13; cdr3_aa: CASSRQSNYGYTF; cdr3_nt: TGTGCCAGCAGCCGACAGTCTAACTATGGCTACACCTTC
clone_size: once; j_call: TRBJ2-2; d_call: .; v_call: TRBV10-3; cdr3_length: 14; cdr3_aa: CATLREPNTGELFF; cdr3_nt: TGTGCCACCCTGCGGGAACCGAACACCGGGGAGCTGTTTTTT
clone_size: .; j_call: TRBJ1-1; d_call: .; v_call: TRBV28; cdr3_length: 14; cdr3_aa: CASSLIGADTEAFF; cdr3_nt: TGTGCCAGCAGTTTAATAGGCGCGGACACTGAAGCTTTCTTT
clone_size: .; j_call: TRBJ1-6; d_call: TRBD1; v_call: TRBV4-3; cdr3_length: 15; cdr3_aa: CASSQGGQGGSPLHF; cdr3_nt: TGCGCCAGCAGCCAAGGGGGACAGGGAGGTTCACCCCTCCACTTT
clone_size: .; j_call: TRBJ1-6; d_call: .; v_call: TRBV3-1/TRBV3-2; cdr3_length: 16; cdr3_aa: CASRNGRGPYNSPLHF; cdr3_nt: TGTGCCAGCAGAAACGGGCGGGGCCCCTATAATTCACCTCTCCACTTT
clone_size: .; j_call: TRBJ1-4; d_call: TRBD1; v_call: TRBV5-4; cdr3_length: 17; cdr3_aa: CASSFGDRTTTNEKLFF; cdr3_nt: TGTGCCAGCAGCTTTGGGGACAGGACTACAACTAATGAAAAACTGTTTTTT
clone_size: .; j_call: TRBJ2-2; d_call: TRBD1; v_call: TRBV4-1; cdr3_length: 15; cdr3_aa: CASSQVTGTAGELFF; cdr3_nt: TGCGCCAGCAGCCAAGTAACCGGGACAGCGGGGGAGCTGTTTTTT
clone_size: .; j_call: TRBJ2-3; d_call: TRBD2; v_call: TRBV29-1; cdr3_length: 17; cdr3_aa: CSVDSRLAGASTDTQYF; cdr3_nt: TGCAGCGTTGATTCGAGGCTAGCGGGGGCCAGCACAGATACGCAGTATTTT
clone_size: .; j_call: TRBJ1-2; d_call: .; v_call: TRBV19; cdr3_length: 13; cdr3_aa: CASSIGVGNGYTF; cdr3_nt: TGTGCCAGTAGTATCGGGGTAGGAAATGGCTACACCTTC
clone_size: .; j_call: TRBJ1-1; d_call: TRBD1; v_call: TRBV10-3; cdr3_length: 16; cdr3_aa: CAISEPNGTVNTEAFF; cdr3_nt: TGTGCCATCAGTGAGCCCAACGGGACAGTGAACACTGAAGCTTTCTTT
clone_size: .; j_call: TRBJ1-2; d_call: .; v_call: TRBV5-1; cdr3_length: 15; cdr3_aa: CASSLDAGRIAGYTF; cdr3_nt: TGCGCCAGCAGCTTGGATGCAGGTCGAATTGCGGGCTACACCTTC
clone_size: .; j_call: TRBJ2-4; d_call: TRBD2; v_call: TRBV14; cdr3_length: 20; cdr3_aa: CASSQDGAGGPLSGKNIQYF; cdr3_nt: TGTGCCAGCAGCCAAGACGGGGCGGGGGGGCCTCTCTCAGGCAAAAACATTCAGTACTTC
clone_size: .; j_call: TRBJ2-1; d_call: TRBD1; v_call: TRBV11-2; cdr3_length: 13; cdr3_aa: CASSTDGTVRQFF; cdr3_nt: TGTGCCAGCAGCACGGACGGGACAGTAAGGCAGTTCTTC
clone_size: .; j_call: TRBJ1-2; d_call: TRBD1; v_call: TRBV2; cdr3_length: 14; cdr3_aa: CASIRDRANYGYTF; cdr3_nt: TGTGCCAGCATCCGGGACAGGGCTAACTATGGCTACACCTTC
clone_size: .; j_call: TRBJ2-5; d_call: .; v_call: TRBV5-6; cdr3_length: 14; cdr3_aa: CASGYYRVGGTQYF; cdr3_nt: TGTGCCAGCGGCTACTACAGGGTTGGAGGGACCCAGTACTTC
clone_size: .; j_call: TRBJ1-1; d_call: TRBD1; v_call: TRBV5-4; cdr3_length: 14; cdr3_aa: CASSGGQVNTEAFF; cdr3_nt: TGTGCCAGCAGCGGCGGACAGGTGAACACTGAAGCTTTCTTT
clone_size: .; j_call: TRBJ1-1; d_call: .; v_call: TRBV13; cdr3_length: 16; cdr3_aa: CASTSYRQAMNTEAFF; cdr3_nt: TGTGCCAGCACCTCCTACCGGCAGGCCATGAACACTGAAGCTTTCTTT
clone_size: .; j_call: TRBJ1-1; d_call: .; v_call: TRBV3-1/TRBV3-2; cdr3_length: 9; cdr3_aa: CAARTEAFF; cdr3_nt: TGTGCCGCCAGGACTGAAGCTTTCTTT
clone_size: .; j_call: TRBJ2-3; d_call: TRBD1; v_call: TRBV10-3; cdr3_length: 13; cdr3_aa: CASRTGSTDTQYF; cdr3_nt: TGTGCCTCCAGGACAGGGAGCACAGATACGCAGTATTTT
clone_size: .; j_call: TRBJ2-2; d_call: TRBD2; v_call: TRBV5-4; cdr3_length: 16; cdr3_aa: CASSLSGRANTGELFF; cdr3_nt: TGTGCCAGCAGCCTTAGCGGGAGGGCCAACACCGGGGAGCTGTTTTTT
clone_size: .; j_call: TRBJ1-1; d_call: .; v_call: TRBV6-6; cdr3_length: 14; cdr3_aa: CASSYAAGGTEAFF; cdr3_nt: TGTGCCAGCAGTTACGCCGCAGGAGGAACTGAAGCTTTCTTT